This T cell receptor beta chain comes out of a study of T cell responses to AZD1222 COVID-19 vaccine. Study-level points and caveats: It should be noted that donors were predominantly white British and more often female, and clonal diversity was possibly underestimated. The repertoires were collected only after the peak T cell response. Seropositive AZD1222 recipients at baseline numbered only six or seven.

The length of the CDR3 is 14 residues. CDR1 and CDR2 (germline): MNHEY, SVGEGT. V lost 4 bases to trimming and J lost 3 bases, with 13 bases between them. About this clone itself: Its antigen remains unknown.

Method: immunoSEQ multiplex PCR; TCRdb's copy keeps in-frame clones and lacks some. The profile covers 150,000 to 160,000 clones, with less than 90% appearing a single time and 3% to 3.5% taken by the ten largest. The sequences come from peripheral blood, collected on day 0 of AZD1222 vaccination. The chain employs TRBV6-2 or TRBV6-3 and TRBJ2-7; D not certain. This TCR was recovered from an adult in good health. As DNA, the CDR3 is TGTGCCAGCAGTTCCCCAGTTCACATCTACGAGCAGTACTTC. Amino acids: CASSSPVHIYEQYF.